What follows is one TCR beta chain and its context. Antigen: not known. Assay: immunoSEQ multiplex PCR; the TCRdb copy retains only in-frame clones and omits some. Found here are about 73,000 clones, nearly 75% of them singletons; the top ten hold roughly 2.3%. Isolating CD4+ T cells followed approximately nine days of culture. The cohort was immunized with two doses of either the BNT162b2 or mRNA-1273 vaccine. The vaccine recipients had no prior SARS-CoV-2 infection, with negative nucleocapsid antibodies. This sample stems from a study of vaccination effects on CD4 cells after COVID-19. Study information: Post-vaccine draws lagged the second dose by a median of 72 days.

Germline loops: CDR1 ENHRY, CDR2 SYGVKD. The V gene lost 5 bases and the J gene lost 5 bases, with 15 bases spanning the gap. The CDR3 runs to 14 residues. This sequence was found in a human donor who received a COVID-19 vaccine. The specimen comprised CD4+ T cells from PBMCs cultured without peptide, sampled after COVID-19 vaccination. This sequence joins TRBV10-3 and TRBJ1-1; no firm D call. CDR3 loop: CAISSPPGGTEAFF. The CDR3 coding sequence is TGTGCCATCAGTTCTCCCCCGGGAGGTACTGAAGCTTTCTTT.